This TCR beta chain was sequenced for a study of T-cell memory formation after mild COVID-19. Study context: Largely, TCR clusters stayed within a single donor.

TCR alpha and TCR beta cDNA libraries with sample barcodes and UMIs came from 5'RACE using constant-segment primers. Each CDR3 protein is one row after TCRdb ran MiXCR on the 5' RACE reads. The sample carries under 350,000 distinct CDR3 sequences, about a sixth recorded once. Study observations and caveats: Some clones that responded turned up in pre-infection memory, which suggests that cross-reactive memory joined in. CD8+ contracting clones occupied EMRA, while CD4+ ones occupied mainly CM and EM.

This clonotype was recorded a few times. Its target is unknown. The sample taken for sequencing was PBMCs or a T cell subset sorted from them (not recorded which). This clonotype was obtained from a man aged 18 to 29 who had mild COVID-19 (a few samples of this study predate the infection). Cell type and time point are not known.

In DNA form, the CDR3 reads TGCGCCAGCAGCATCGGGACGGCCTATGGGCCCCAGCATTTT. Its protein product is CASSIGTAYGPQHF. The J gene is TRBJ1-5, the V gene TRBV5-1, with D possibly matching TRBD1 (5 bases). Germline V gives CDR1 SGHRS, CDR2 YFSETQ. Trimming stripped 4 bases from V and 9 bases from J, with 17 bases between. The CDR3 runs 14 residues.